The TCR beta chain under discussion was sequenced for a study of blood T cells in healthy people across ages. This clonotype was counted between two and nine times. The use of a sample-barcoded 5' primer and a J-beta primer mix characterized a second PCR of roughly 6 to 11 cycles. TCRdb passed the 5' RACE reads through MiXCR, listing each CDR3 protein once. The table records hundreds of thousands of distinct CDR3 sequences, around 40% of them present only once. This CDR3 region has 13 residues. Germline CDR1 reads SQVTM; CDR2 reads ANQGSEA. Sequenced input: blood. The receptor comes from a woman aged 55-75 years in good health. This chain uses TRBV29-1 with TRBJ2-4, with TRBD1 identical over 8 bases. Judging by the DNA end, TRBJ2-7 fits better; the J call may be wrong. The CDR3 here is CSVDRQGTGEQYF. Written as DNA, the CDR3 is TGCAGCGTTGACCGACAGGGGACGGGCGAGCAGTACTTC.